This T cell receptor beta chain was sequenced for a study of T cell responses to AZD1222 COVID-19 vaccine. Assay used: immunoSEQ multiplex PCR; TCRdb lists only in-frame clones, some missing. This table holds over 130,000 clones, roughly nine tenths found once. Study-level results: Elevations in Spike-specific TCR breadth and depth followed administration of two AZD1222 doses. A reported finding is that nearly half of spike-specific TCRs target unmutated variant regions. Donors were mostly white British, more females; clonal diversity possibly underestimated.

CDR1 is LNHDA and CDR2 is SQIVND in the germline V gene (reference sequence). Trimming pared 5 bases from V and 3 bases from J, leaving 10 bases between. The CDR3 loop spans 13 amino acids. Turning to this clone: Its antigen is unknown.

V is TRBV19 and J is TRBJ1-2; the D is unclear. This receptor was taken from an adult who received the AZD1222 COVID-19 vaccine. Sequences were derived from peripheral blood, sampled 28 days after the second AZD1222 dose. CDR3 amino acids: CASSPDSDYGYTF. The DNA for the CDR3 is TGTGCCAGTAGTCCCGACTCGGACTATGGCTACACCTTC.